This passage covers 30 T cell receptor beta chains from one sample sequenced in a study of shared clonotypes between healthy human individuals. Libraries were prepared by immunoSEQ multiplex PCR; TCRdb keeps only in-frame clonotypes and omits some of them. The table shows some 500,000 clones, with 96% occurring only once. The sequenced sample was naive CD4+ T cells sorted from blood. The subset is: CD45RA+ positively selected. The receptors derive from a woman aged 30 to 39 in good health.

The V gene is TRBV4-1, the J gene TRBJ2-3; 7 positions agree with TRBD2. The CDR3 sequence is 16 residues long. The germline V gene has CDR1 MGHRA and CDR2 YSYEKL. The V and J ends lost 4 bases and 1 base, in that order; junction bases with no gene match: 8. CDR3 coding DNA: TGCGCCAGCAGCCGGCTGGGGGAGGGCCGCACAGATACGCAGTATTTT. This sequence encodes CASSRLGEGRTDTQYF.

The rearrangement uses TRBV5-6 and TRBJ1-3; no firm D call. CDR3 length: 14 residues. Trimming took 2 bases from V and 6 from J, leaving 12 bases between them. CDR1 SGHDT and CDR2 YYEEEE come from the germline V gene. The CDR3 DNA reads as TGTGCCAGCAGCTTCAGTCCAGGACTAAACACCATATATTTT. It yields the protein CASSFSPGLNTIYF.

With respect to this clone: Germline is not matched at one junction end, which may reflect a read error. V and J are TRBV14 and TRBJ2-7; possible D gene TRBD2, 5 bases. The germline V gene encodes CDR1 SGHDN and CDR2 FVKESK. There are 15 residues in the CDR3. CDR3 bases: TGTGCCAGCAGCCACCAGACGAGGGCGGGTTACGAACAGTACTTC. The encoded protein is CASSHQTRAGYEQYF.

The genes are TRBV6-6 and TRBJ1-1; D gene unclear. V dropped 8 bases and J dropped 0 bases, with 16 bases sitting between them. The CDR3 extends over 15 amino acids. Germline CDR1 MNHNY, CDR2 SVGAGI (reference sequence). The CDR3 loop is CASGEKDLLNTEAFF. CDR3 DNA: TGTGCCAGCGGGGAAAAGGACCTACTGAACACTGAAGCTTTCTTT.

This sequence joins TRBV7-2 and TRBJ2-3, with no clear D. V lost 5 bases to trimming and J lost 1 base, with 7 bases between them. This CDR3 has 13 residues. Germline assignment: CDR1 SGHTA and CDR2 FQGNSA. In nucleotides, the CDR3 is TGTGCCAGCAGCCTAGAGGGCACAGATACGCAGTATTTT. Amino acid sequence: CASSLEGTDTQYF.

J is TRBJ2-2 and V is TRBV18; D possibly corresponds to TRBD2 (6 bases). Per the germline V gene, CDR1 is KGHSH and CDR2 is LQKENI. CDR3 length: 15 amino acids. V was shortened by 0 bases and J by 4 bases, with 9 bases between the two germline ends. Written as DNA, the CDR3 is TGTGCCAGCTCACCACCGGAGGGTGGCACCGGGGAGCTGTTTTTT. It specifies CASSPPEGGTGELFF.

V usage is TRBV19 and J usage is TRBJ1-5, with D unclear. This CDR3 comprises 12 residues. The germline V gene encodes CDR1 LNHDA and CDR2 SQIVND (reference sequence). Trimming left V 6 bases short and J 5 bases short, with 8 bases between. CDR3 sequence reads: CASSDIDQPQHF. Written as DNA, the CDR3 is TGTGCCAGTAGCGATATTGATCAGCCCCAGCATTTT.

This chain joins TRBV28 and TRBJ1-3; no definite D call. CDR3 length equals 15 residues. V lost 4 bases to trimming and J lost 0 bases, with 10 bases between them. Germline V lookup: CDR1 MDHEN, CDR2 SYDVKM. Here the CDR3 DNA reads TGTGCCAGCAGTTCCCCCAGGAGCTCTGGAAACACCATATATTTT. This translates into CASSSPRSSGNTIYF.

The rearrangement links TRBV7-2 to TRBJ2-7; 13 nucleotides line up with TRBD2. After removal of 5 bases from V and 3 bases from J, the junction contained 7 bases not matched to a gene. The germline V gene has CDR1 SGHTA and CDR2 FQGNSA. CDR3 length equals 16 residues. As DNA, the CDR3 is TGTGCCAGCAGCCCCCGACTAGCGGGAGGCTTCTACGAGCAGTACTTC. Its protein product is CASSPRLAGGFYEQYF.

This clone has a single count. The J gene is TRBJ1-5, the V gene TRBV10-2, with TRBD1 identical over 7 bases. CDR3 length equals 13 residues. CDR1 and CDR2 (germline): WSHSY, SAAADI. V dropped 10 bases and J dropped 7; count of bases not matched to a gene: 10. The CDR3: CATMTGLGQPQHF. CDR3 nucleotide sequence: TGCGCCACAATGACAGGGCTGGGACAGCCCCAGCATTTT.

The chain recombines TRBV11-2 with TRBJ2-7, with a possible D match to TRBD1 (5 bases). There are 14 residues in the CDR3. Germline V gene lookup returns CDR1 SGHAT and CDR2 FQNNGV. V gave up 7 bases and J gave up 3 bases, with 16 bases separating them. The chain's CDR3 is CASKTVDPLYEQYF. In nucleotides, the CDR3 is TGTGCCAGCAAGACAGTGGACCCTCTCTACGAGCAGTACTTC.

The gene calls are TRBV27 and TRBJ1-1; D remains ambiguous. In germline, CDR1 is MNHEY, CDR2 SMNVEV (reference sequence). CDR3 length equals 13 residues. The V end was cut by 2 bases, the J end by 7 bases, with 11 bases between. Here the CDR3 DNA reads TGTGCCAGCAGTTTACATCAGGTCAATGAAGCTTTCTTT. Translation: CASSLHQVNEAFF.

The rearrangement links TRBV6-4 to TRBJ1-4; D is ambiguous. Trimming pared 7 bases from V and 0 bases from J, leaving 18 bases between. Germline V gene data show CDR1 as MRHNA and CDR2 as SNTAGT. The CDR3 has 17 amino acids. Here the CDR3 reads CASKVPRTRATNEKLFF. CDR3 DNA: TGTGCCAGCAAGGTGCCCAGGACTCGCGCAACTAATGAAAAACTGTTTTTT.

This clone was seen just once. V is TRBV28 and J is TRBJ2-1, with D perhaps TRBD2 (5 bases). CDR1 MDHEN and CDR2 SYDVKM come from the germline V gene. V lost 3 bases, J lost 14 bases, and 11 bases lay in between. The CDR3 has 11 residues. The CDR3 protein is CASSFEGKEFF. CDR3 DNA: TGTGCCAGCAGTTTTGAGGGAAAGGAGTTCTTC.

The V and J genes are TRBV18 and TRBJ2-7, with 9 bases matching TRBD1. The CDR3 is made up of 13 amino acids. Trimming at V came to 2 bases and at J to 6 bases, leaving 2 bases not matched to a gene. Germline V gene data show CDR1 as KGHSH and CDR2 as LQKENI. The CDR3 nucleotides read TGTGCCAGCTCACCAGAGGACAGGGGCGAGCAGTACTTC. Translated: CASSPEDRGEQYF.

The genes are TRBV7-8 and TRBJ1-5; 10 bases are shared with TRBD1. Per the germline V gene, CDR1 is SGHVS and CDR2 is FQNEAQ. Germline trimming cut 5 bases from V and 6 bases from J; bases unmatched to any gene: 7. CDR3 length equals 15 residues. The DNA of the CDR3 is TGTGCCAGCAGCCCAGACAGGGGGCTCGGTCAGCCCCAGCATTTT. Protein sequence: CASSPDRGLGQPQHF.

This sequence joins TRBV4-2 and TRBJ2-2, with 7 nucleotides matching TRBD2. Losses at the gene ends were 0 bases for V and 2 bases for J; bases not matched to a gene: 3. The CDR3 totals 16 residues. Germline-derived CDR1 and CDR2 are LGHNA and YNFKEQ. CDR3 in amino acids: CASSQESSGNTGELFF. The CDR3 nucleotides read TGTGCCAGCAGCCAAGAGTCTAGCGGAAACACCGGGGAGCTGTTTTTT.

This clone appeared a few times. V and J are TRBV7-9 and TRBJ1-3; possibly TRBD1 for D (5 bases). This CDR3 has 13 amino acids. Trimming left V 4 bases short and J 2 bases short, with 6 bases between. Germline values: CDR1 SEHNR, CDR2 FQNEAQ (reference sequence). This CDR3 is CASSYRTGNTIYF. CDR3 in DNA: TGTGCCAGCAGCTACAGGACTGGAAACACCATATATTTT.

This rearrangement joins TRBV4-1 to TRBJ2-7, with 9 bases that match TRBD2. The CDR3 has 16 residues. The germline gives CDR1 MGHRA, CDR2 YSYEKL. V gave up 4 bases and J gave up 5 bases; unmatched junction bases: 12. CDR3 nucleotides: TGCGCCAGCAGCCCCGGTGGTAGCGGGAGAGGCAACGAGCAGTACTTC. This translates into CASSPGGSGRGNEQYF.

The V call is TRBV30, the J call TRBJ2-5; TRBD2 matches 7 bases. The end of the DNA is better explained by TRBJ2-7, so the J call may be wrong. The CDR3 spans 14 residues. Germline CDR1 and CDR2: GTSNPN and SVGIG (reference sequence). The CDR3 DNA is TGTGCCTGGAGTGTACGGGGCGGGAGTGGCGAGCAGTACTTC. Protein product: CAWSVRGGSGEQYF.

J is TRBJ1-5 and V is TRBV29-1; 7 bases map to TRBD1. The CDR3 has 16 amino acids. J was trimmed by 9 bases and V by 3 bases; bases with no gene match: 17. CDR1 SQVTM and CDR2 ANQGSEA come from the germline V gene. The CDR3 spells CSVDCLGQRSKGPQHF. The CDR3 nucleotides are TGCAGCGTTGATTGTTTGGGACAGAGATCCAAAGGGCCCCAGCATTTT. Full variable domain (remainder filled in from reference TRBV29-1 and TRBJ1-5): SAVISQKPSRDICQRGTSLTIQCQVDSQVTMMFWYRQQPGQSLTLIATANQGSEATYESGFVIDKFPISRPNLTFSTLTVSNMSPEDSSIYLCSVDCLGQRSKGPQHFGDGTRLSIL.

The chain links TRBV28 to TRBJ2-7; 7 bases match TRBD1. The V gene end was trimmed by 3 bases and the J gene end by 6 bases; junction bases not matched to a gene: 11. The germline CDR1 and CDR2 sequences are MDHEN and SYDVKM. The length of the CDR3 is 15 residues. CDR3 sequence (DNA): TGTGCCAGCAGTTTCCTGAGGGGGCGCCTGTCCGAGCAGTACTTC. Translating gives CASSFLRGRLSEQYF.

This chain uses TRBV18 with TRBJ2-2, with 9 bases that match TRBD1. Germline CDR1 KGHSH, CDR2 LQKENI. Trimming took 0 bases from V and 9 from J; bases not matched to a gene: 8. CDR3 length: 16 amino acids. The CDR3 here is CASSPPGTGNFRELFF. CDR3 bases: TGTGCCAGCTCACCACCGGGGACAGGGAACTTCCGGGAGCTGTTTTTT.

The chain combines TRBV28 with TRBJ2-7; no firm D call. Trimming cost V 3 bases and J 4 bases, with 16 bases left between them. The CDR3 totals 15 residues. The germline CDR1 and CDR2 sequences are MDHEN and SYDVKM. The CDR3 DNA follows: TGTGCCAGCAGTTTTTCCCCTCGGAATACTTACGAGCAGTACTTC. Its protein is CASSFSPRNTYEQYF.

This chain joins TRBV10-2 and TRBJ2-2, with 8 bases matching TRBD1. From germline, CDR1 is WSHSY and CDR2 SAAADI. The CDR3 runs 15 residues. J was trimmed by 4 bases and V by 6 bases; bases with no gene match: 7. The CDR3 protein is CASSLGQVFTGELFF. The CDR3 DNA reads TGCGCCAGCAGCCTGGGACAGGTTTTCACCGGGGAGCTGTTTTTT.

The chain links TRBV7-9 to TRBJ2-7, with a possible D match to TRBD2 (8 bases). V was shortened by 6 bases and J by 9 bases, with 24 bases between the two germline ends. This CDR3 contains 15 residues. CDR1 SEHNR and CDR2 FQNEAQ come from the germline V gene (reference sequence). As DNA, the CDR3 is TGTGCCAGCAGTTTTCGGGAGGGGGCCTTTCTCGGGCAGTACTTC. It specifies CASSFREGAFLGQYF.

The rearrangement links TRBV28 to TRBJ1-2; possibly TRBD1 for D (6 bases). The germline CDR1 and CDR2 sequences are MDHEN and SYDVKM. Trimming cost V 6 bases and J 8 bases, with 10 bases left between them. CDR3 length equals 11 residues. The CDR3 region is CASSPTGGYTF. In DNA, the CDR3 is TGTGCCAGCAGCCCCACAGGGGGCTACACCTTC.

The chain combines TRBV5-1 with TRBJ2-6; TRBD1 or TRBD2 may be the D gene (5 bases each). V was clipped by 6 bases and J by 0 bases, with 13 bases between them. CDR1 SGHRS and CDR2 YFSETQ come from the germline V gene. The CDR3 has 16 amino acids. CDR3 sequence (DNA): TGCGCCAGCACCCCGGGGCCTTCCTCTGGGGCCAACGTCCTGACTTTC. The encoded protein is CASTPGPSSGANVLTF.

This clone was seen more than once but under ten times. This chain joins TRBV28 and TRBJ1-5; no clear D gene. The germline V gene encodes CDR1 MDHEN and CDR2 SYDVKM. The CDR3 spans 14 residues. The germline V and J ends were trimmed by 4 bases and 3 bases, with 10 bases remaining between them. CDR3 DNA sequence: TGTGCCAGCAGTTCATTGGGGAACAATCAGCCCCAGCATTTT. It encodes CASSSLGNNQPQHF.

The chain combines TRBV11-3 with TRBJ1-2, with D maybe TRBD1 (5 bases). The ends were cut back, 5 bases at V and 4 bases at J, with 17 bases in the middle. Germline V gene sequence: CDR1 SGHNT, CDR2 YENEEA. The CDR3 runs to 15 residues. CDR3 loop: CASSGAAGLFYGYTF. As DNA, the CDR3 is TGTGCCAGCAGCGGCGCAGCAGGGCTTTTCTATGGCTACACCTTC.